This T cell receptor beta chain appears in the sequencing data of a study of regulatory T cells in long-lasting Graves disease. Time point here: persistent/refractory GD, antithyroid drugs over 5 years with positive TRAb. RNA isolated from PBMCs was used to make the TCR library. Arm-PCR of CDR3 regions with iRepertoire HTBI primers generated TCR beta libraries. In the original workflow: Under 75 TRBV and around 15 TRBJ segments were identified across samples. TCRdb reanalysed the multiplex PCR reads using MiXCR and keeps one entry per CDR3 protein. TCRdb assigned the V and J calls; the authors' analysis was not used. The sample holds roughly 700,000 distinct CDR3 sequences; 30% are singletons and the top ten take 42%. Germline CDR1 is MRHNA and CDR2 is SNTAGT. The ends lost 6 bases at V and 8 bases at J; junction bases unmatched: 9. CDR3 length: 13 amino acids.

The sequence was obtained from a female donor with Graves disease. The source material was peripheral blood mononuclear cells (PBMCs), sampled when the disease was refractory, from a patient treated with antithyroid drugs. The chain combines TRBV6-4 with TRBJ1-2, with 7 bases that match TRBD1. CDR3 in amino acids: CASSMLQGLGYTF. CDR3 DNA: TGTGCCAGCAGCATGCTACAGGGGTTGGGCTACACCTTC.